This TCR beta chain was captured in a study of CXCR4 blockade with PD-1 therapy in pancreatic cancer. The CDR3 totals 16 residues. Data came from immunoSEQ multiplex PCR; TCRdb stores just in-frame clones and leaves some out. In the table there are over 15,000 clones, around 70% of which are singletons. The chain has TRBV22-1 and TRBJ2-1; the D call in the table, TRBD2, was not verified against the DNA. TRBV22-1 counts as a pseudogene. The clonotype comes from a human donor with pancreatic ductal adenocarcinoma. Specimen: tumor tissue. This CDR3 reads CATSDTLAGVYNEQFF. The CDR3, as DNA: TGTGCCACCAGTGATACACTAGCGGGAGTCTACAATGAGCAGTTCTTC.